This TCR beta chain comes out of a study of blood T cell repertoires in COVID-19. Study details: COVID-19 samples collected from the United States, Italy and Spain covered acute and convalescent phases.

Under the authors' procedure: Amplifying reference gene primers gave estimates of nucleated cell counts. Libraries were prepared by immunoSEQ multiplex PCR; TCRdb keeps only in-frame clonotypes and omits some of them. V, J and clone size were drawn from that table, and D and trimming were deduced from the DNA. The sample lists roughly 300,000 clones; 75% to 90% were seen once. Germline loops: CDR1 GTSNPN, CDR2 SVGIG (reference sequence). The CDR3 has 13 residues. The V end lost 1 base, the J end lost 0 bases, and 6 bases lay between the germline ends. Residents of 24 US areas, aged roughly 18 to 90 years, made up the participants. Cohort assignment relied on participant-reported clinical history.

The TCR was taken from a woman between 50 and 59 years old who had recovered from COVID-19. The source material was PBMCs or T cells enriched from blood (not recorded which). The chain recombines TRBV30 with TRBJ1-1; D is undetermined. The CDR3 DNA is TGTGCCTGGAGTGAACGGGTGAACACTGAAGCTTTCTTT. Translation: CAWSERVNTEAFF.